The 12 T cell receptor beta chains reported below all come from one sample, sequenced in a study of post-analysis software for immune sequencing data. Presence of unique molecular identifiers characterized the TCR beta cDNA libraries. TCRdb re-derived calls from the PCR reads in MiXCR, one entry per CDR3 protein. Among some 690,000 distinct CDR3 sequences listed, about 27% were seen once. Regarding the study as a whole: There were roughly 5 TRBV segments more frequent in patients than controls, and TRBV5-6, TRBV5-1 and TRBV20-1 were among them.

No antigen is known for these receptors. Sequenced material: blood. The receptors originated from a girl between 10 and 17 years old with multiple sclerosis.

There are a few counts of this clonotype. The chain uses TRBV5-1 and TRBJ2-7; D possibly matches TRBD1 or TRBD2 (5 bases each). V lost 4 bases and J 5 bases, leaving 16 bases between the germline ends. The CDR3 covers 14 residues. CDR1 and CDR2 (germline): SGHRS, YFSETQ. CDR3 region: CASSLTSGLHEQYF. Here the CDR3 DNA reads TGCGCCAGCAGCCTAACCTCGGGGCTACACGAGCAGTACTTC.

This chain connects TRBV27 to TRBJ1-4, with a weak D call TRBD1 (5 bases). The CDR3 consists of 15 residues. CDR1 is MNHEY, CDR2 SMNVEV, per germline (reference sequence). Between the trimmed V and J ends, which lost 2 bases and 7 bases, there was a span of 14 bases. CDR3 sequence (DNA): TGTGCCAGCAGTTTAAGGGGACCCTGGGGTGAAAAACTGTTTTTT. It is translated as CASSLRGPWGEKLFF.

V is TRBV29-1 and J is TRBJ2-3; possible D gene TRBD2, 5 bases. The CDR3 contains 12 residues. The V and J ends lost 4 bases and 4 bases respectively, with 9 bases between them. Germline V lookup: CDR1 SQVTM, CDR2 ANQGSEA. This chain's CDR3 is CSVVLAPDTQYF. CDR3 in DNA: TGCAGCGTTGTGCTAGCCCCAGATACGCAGTATTTT.

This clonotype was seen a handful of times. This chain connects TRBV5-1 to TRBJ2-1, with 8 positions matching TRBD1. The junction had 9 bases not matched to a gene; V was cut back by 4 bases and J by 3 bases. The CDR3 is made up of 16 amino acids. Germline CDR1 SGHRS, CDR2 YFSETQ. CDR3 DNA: TGCGCCAGCAGCCTAAGGACAGGGTTTATCTACAATGAGCAGTTCTTC. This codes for CASSLRTGFIYNEQFF.

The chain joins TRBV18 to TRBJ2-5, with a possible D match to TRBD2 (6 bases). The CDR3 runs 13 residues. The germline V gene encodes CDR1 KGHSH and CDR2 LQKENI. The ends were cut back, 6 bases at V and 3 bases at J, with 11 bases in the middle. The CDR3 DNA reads TGTGCCAGCTCCCCCCGACTAGAAGAGACCCAGTACTTC. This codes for CASSPRLEETQYF.

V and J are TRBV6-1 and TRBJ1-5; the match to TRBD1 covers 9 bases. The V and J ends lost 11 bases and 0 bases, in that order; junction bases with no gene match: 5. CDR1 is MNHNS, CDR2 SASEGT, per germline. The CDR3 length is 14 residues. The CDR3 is CAGRTGDSNQPQHF. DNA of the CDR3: TGTGCCGGGAGGACAGGGGATAGCAATCAGCCCCAGCATTTT.

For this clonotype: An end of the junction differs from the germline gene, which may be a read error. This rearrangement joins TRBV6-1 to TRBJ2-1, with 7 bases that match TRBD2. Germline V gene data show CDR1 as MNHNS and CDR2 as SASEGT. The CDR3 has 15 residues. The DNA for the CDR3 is TGTGCCAGCTCCGGGGCTGGGGGGGACTACAATGAGCGGTTCTTC. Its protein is CASSGAGGDYNERFF.

The CDR3 bases are TGTGCCAGCAGTTCGTTTCTCGGGACGCGAAACTATGGCTACACCTTC. This codes for CASSSFLGTRNYGYTF. This chain links TRBV6-2 or TRBV6-3 with TRBJ1-2; maybe TRBD1 (5 bases). The CDR3 runs 16 residues. In germline, CDR1 is MNHEY, CDR2 SVGEGT. V shed 4 bases and J shed 2 bases, with 17 bases lying between them.

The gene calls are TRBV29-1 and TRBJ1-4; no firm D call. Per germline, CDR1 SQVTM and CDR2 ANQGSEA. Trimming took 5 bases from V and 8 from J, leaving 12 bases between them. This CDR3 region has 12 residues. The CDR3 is CSVSSPREKLFF. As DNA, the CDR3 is TGCAGCGTTTCCTCCCCGAGGGAAAAACTGTTTTTT. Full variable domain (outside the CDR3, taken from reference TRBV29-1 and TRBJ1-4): SAVISQKPSRDICQRGTSLTIQCQVDSQVTMMFWYRQQPGQSLTLIATANQGSEATYESGFVIDKFPISRPNLTFSTLTVSNMSPEDSSIYLCSVSSPREKLFFGSGTQLSVL.

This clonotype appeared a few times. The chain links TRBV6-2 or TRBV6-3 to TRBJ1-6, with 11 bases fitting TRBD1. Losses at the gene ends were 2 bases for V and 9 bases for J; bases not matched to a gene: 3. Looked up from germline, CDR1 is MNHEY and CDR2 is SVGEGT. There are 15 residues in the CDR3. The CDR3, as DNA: TGTGCCAGCAGTTACGCGGACAGGGGGCGTTCACCCCTCCACTTT. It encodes CASSYADRGRSPLHF.

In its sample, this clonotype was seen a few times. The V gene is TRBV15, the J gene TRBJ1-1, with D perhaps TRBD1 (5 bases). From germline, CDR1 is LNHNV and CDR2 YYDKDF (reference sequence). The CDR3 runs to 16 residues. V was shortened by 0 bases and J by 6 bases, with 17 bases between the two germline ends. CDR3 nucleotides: TGTGCCACCAGCAGAGAGGAGGGACCAAGGTCCGCTGAAGCTTTCTTT. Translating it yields CATSREEGPRSAEAFF.

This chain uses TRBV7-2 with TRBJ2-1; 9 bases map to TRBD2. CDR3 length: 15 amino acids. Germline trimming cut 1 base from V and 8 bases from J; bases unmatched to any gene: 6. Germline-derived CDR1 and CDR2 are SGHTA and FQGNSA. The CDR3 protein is CASSLVSGSGDEQFF. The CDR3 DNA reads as TGTGCCAGCAGCTTAGTTAGCGGGAGTGGCGATGAGCAGTTCTTC.